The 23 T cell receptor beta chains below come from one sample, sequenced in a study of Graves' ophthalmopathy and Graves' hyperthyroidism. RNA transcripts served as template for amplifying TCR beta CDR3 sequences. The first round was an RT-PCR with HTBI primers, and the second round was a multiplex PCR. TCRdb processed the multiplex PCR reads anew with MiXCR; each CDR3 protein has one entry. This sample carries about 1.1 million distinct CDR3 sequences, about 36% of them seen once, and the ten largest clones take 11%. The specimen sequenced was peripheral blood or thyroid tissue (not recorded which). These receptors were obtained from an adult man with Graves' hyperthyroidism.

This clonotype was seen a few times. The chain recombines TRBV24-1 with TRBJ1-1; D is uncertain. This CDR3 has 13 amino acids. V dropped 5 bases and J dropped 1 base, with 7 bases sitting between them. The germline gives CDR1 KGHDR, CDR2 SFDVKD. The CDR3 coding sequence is TGTGCCACCAGTGTTGGGTGGAACACTGAAGCTTTCTTT. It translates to CATSVGWNTEAFF.

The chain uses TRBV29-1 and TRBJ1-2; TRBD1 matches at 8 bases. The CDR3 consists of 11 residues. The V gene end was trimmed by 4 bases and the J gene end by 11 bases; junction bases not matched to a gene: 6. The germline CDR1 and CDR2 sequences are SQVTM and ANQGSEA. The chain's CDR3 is CSVGKDRAYTF. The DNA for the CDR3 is TGCAGCGTTGGTAAGGACAGGGCGTACACCTTC.

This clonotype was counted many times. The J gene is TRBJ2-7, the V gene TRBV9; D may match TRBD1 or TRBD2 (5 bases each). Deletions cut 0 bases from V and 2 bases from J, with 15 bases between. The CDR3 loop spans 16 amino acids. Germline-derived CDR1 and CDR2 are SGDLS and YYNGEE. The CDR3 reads CASSVGSGTGTYEQYF. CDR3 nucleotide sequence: TGTGCCAGCAGCGTAGGGTCCGGGACCGGGACCTACGAGCAGTACTTC.

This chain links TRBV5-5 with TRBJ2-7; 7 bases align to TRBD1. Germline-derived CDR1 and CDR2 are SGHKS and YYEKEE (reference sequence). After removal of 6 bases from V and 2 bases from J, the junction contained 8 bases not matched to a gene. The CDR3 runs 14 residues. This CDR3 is CASNHGQAPYEQYF. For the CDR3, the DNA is TGTGCCAGCAACCACGGACAGGCCCCCTACGAGCAGTACTTC.

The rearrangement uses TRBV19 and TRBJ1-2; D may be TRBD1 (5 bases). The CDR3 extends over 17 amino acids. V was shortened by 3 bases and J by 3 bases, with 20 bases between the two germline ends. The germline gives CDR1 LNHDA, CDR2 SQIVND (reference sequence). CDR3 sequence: CASSMGLGTQSDYGYTF. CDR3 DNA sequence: TGTGCCAGTAGTATGGGACTGGGGACCCAAAGCGACTATGGCTACACCTTC.

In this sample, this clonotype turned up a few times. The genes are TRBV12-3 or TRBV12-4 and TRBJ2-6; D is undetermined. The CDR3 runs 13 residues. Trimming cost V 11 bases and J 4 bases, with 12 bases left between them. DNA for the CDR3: TGTGCCTGGAGTGTACGGGGGGCCAACGTCCTGACTTTC. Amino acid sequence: CAWSVRGANVLTF.

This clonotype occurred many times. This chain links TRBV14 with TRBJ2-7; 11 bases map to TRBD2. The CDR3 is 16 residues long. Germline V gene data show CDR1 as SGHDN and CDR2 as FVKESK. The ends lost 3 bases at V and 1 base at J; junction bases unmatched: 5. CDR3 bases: TGTGCCAGCAGCCAGGTAGCGGGAGGGAGTTCCTACGAGCAGTACTTC. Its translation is CASSQVAGGSSYEQYF.

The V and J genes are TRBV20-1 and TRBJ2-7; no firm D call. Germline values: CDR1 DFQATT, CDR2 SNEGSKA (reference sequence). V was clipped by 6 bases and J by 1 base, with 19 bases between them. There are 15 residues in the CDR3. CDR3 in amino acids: CSANDPGQWSYEQYF. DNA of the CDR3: TGCAGTGCAAACGACCCCGGCCAGTGGTCCTACGAGCAGTACTTC.

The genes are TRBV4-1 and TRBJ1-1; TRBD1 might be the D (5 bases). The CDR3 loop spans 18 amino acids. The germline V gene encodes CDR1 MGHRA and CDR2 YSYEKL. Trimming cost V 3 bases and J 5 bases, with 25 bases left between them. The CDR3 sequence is CASSHHIANQGGETEAFF. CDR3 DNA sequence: TGCGCCAGCAGCCACCATATCGCGAATCAGGGAGGGGAAACTGAAGCTTTCTTT.

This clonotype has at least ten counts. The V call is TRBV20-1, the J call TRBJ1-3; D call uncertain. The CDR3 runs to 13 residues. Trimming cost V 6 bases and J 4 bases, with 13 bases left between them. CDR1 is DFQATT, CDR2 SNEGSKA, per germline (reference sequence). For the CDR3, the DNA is TGCAGTGCCGCCTCGGTCCGAGGAAACACCATATATTTT. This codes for CSAASVRGNTIYF.

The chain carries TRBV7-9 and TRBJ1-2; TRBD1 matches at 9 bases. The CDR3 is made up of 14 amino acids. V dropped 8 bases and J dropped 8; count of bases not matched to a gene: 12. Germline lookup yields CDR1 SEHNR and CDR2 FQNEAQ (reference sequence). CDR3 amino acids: CASRPYSTGGGYTF. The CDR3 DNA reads TGTGCCAGCCGACCTTACTCGACAGGGGGAGGCTACACCTTC.

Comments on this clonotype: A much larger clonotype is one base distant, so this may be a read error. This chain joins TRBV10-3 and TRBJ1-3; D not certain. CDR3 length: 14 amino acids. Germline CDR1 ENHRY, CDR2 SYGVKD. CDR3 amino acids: CATSALENANTIYF. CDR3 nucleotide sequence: TGTGCCACCAGTGCCCTCGAGAACGCAAACACCATATATTTT.

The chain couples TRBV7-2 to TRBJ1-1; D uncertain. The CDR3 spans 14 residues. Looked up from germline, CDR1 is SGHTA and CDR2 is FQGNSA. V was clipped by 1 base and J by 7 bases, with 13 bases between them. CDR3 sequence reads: CASSLDGRTNEAFF. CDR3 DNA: TGTGCCAGCAGCTTAGATGGCAGAACTAATGAAGCTTTCTTT.

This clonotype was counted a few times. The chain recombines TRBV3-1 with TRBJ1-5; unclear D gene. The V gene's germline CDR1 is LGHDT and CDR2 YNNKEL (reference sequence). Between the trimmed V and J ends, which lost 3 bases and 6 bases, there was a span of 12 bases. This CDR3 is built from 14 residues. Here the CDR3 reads CASSQGPRVQPQHF. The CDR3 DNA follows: TGTGCCAGCAGCCAGGGCCCCCGCGTTCAGCCCCAGCATTTT.

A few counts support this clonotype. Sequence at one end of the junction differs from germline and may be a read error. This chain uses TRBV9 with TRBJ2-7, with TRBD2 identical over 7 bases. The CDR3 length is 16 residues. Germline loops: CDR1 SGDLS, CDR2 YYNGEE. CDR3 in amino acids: CASSEAGRTGVDEQYF. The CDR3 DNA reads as TGCGCCAGCAGTGAAGCGGGGCGGACCGGCGTCGACGAGCAGTACTTC.

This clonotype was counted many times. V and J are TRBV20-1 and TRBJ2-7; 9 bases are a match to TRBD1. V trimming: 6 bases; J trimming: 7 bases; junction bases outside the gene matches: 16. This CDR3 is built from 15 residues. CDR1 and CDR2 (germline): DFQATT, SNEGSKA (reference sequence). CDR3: CSAKYGTGTQGEQYF. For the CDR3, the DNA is TGCAGTGCAAAATACGGGACAGGGACTCAGGGGGAGCAGTACTTC.

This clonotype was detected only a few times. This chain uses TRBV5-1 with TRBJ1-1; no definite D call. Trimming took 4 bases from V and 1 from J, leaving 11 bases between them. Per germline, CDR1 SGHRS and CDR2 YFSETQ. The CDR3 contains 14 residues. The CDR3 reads CASSTLQGNTEAFF. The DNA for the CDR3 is TGCGCCAGCAGCACACTCCAAGGGAACACTGAAGCTTTCTTT. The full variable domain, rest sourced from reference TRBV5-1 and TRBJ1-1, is KAGVTQTPRYLIKTRGQQVTLSCSPISGHRSVSWYQQTPGQGLQFLFEYFSETQRNKGNFPGRFSGRQFSNSRSEMNVSTLELGDSALYLCASSTLQGNTEAFFGQGTRLTVV.

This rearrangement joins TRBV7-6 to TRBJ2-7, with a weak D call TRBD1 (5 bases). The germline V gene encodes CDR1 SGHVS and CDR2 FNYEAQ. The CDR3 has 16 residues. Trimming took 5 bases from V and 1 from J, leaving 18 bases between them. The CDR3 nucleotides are TGTGCCAGCAGCCAAGAGACAGTTGCAAGATCCTACGAGCAGTACTTC. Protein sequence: CASSQETVARSYEQYF.

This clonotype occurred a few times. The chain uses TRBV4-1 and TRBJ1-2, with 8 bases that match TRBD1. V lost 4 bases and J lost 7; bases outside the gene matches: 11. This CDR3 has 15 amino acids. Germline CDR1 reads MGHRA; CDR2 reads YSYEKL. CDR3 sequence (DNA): TGCGCCAGCAGCCCCCTGGACAGGGTGAGAGTTGGCTACACCTTC. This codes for CASSPLDRVRVGYTF.

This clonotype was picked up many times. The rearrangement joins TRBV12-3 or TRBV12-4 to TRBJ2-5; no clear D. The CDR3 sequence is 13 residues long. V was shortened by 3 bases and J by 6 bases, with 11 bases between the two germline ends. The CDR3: CASSFSGIQTQYF. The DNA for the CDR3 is TGTGCCAGCAGTTTTTCCGGAATTCAGACCCAGTACTTC.

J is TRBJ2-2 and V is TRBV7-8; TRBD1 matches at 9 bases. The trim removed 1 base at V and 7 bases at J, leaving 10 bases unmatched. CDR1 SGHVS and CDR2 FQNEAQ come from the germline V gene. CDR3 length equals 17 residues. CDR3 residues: CASSLVISTGGNGELFF. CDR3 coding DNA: TGTGCCAGCAGCTTAGTAATTAGTACAGGGGGCAACGGGGAGCTGTTTTTT.

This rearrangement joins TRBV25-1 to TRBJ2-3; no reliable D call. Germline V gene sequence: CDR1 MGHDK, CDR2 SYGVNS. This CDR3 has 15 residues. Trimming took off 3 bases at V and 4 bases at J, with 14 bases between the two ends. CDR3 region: CASSDFTESSDTQYF. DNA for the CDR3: TGTGCCAGCAGTGATTTTACTGAGAGTTCAGATACGCAGTATTTT.

The CDR3 protein is CASKSRGDQPQHF. DNA of the CDR3: TGTGCCAGCAAGAGTCGAGGAGATCAGCCCCAGCATTTT. V and J are TRBV7-2 and TRBJ1-5; D gene uncertain. Germline lookup yields CDR1 SGHTA and CDR2 FQGNSA. V dropped 7 bases and J dropped 5 bases, with 12 bases sitting between them. The CDR3 runs 13 residues.